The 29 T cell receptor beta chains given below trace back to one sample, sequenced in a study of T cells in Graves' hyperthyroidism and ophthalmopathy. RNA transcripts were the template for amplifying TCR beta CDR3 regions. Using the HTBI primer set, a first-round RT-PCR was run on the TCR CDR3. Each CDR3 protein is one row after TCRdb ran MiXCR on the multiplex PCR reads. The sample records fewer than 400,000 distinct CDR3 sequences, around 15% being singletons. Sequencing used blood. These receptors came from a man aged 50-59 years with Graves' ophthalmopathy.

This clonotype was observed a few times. CDR3 sequence: CSARGPGGEQYF. As DNA, the CDR3 is TGCAGTGCTAGAGGACCGGGGGGCGAGCAGTACTTC. The rearrangement joins TRBV20-1 to TRBJ2-7, with 7 positions matching TRBD2. V was clipped by 1 base and J by 6 bases; unmatched bases: 3. The CDR3 covers 12 residues. Per germline, CDR1 DFQATT and CDR2 SNEGSKA (reference sequence).

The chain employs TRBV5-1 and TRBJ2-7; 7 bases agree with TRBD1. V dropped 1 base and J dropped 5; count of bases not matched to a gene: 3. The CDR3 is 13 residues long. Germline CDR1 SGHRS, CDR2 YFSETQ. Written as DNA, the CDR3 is TGCGCCAGCAGCTTGACAGGGGACAACGAGCAGTACTTC. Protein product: CASSLTGDNEQYF.

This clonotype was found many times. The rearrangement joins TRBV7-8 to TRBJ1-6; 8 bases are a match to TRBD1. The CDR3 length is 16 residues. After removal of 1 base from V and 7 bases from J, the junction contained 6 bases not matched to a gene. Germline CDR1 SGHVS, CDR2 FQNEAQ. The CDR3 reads CASSLGLSGGNSPLHF. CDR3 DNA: TGTGCCAGCAGCTTAGGATTATCAGGGGGCAATTCACCCCTCCACTTT. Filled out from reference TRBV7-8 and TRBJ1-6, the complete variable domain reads GAGVSQSPRYKVAKRGQDVALRCDPISGHVSLFWYQQALGQGPEFLTYFQNEAQLDKSGLPSDRFFAERPEGSVSTLKIQRTQQEDSAVYLCASSLGLSGGNSPLHFGNGTRLTVT.

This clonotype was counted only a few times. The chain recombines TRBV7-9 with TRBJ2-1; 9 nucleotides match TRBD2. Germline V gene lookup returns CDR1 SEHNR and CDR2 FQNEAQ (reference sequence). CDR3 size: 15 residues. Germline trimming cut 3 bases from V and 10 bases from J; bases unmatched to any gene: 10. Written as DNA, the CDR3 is TGTGCCAGCAGCTTCCAAAGGACTAGCGTTAAAGAGCAGTTCTTC. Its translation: CASSFQRTSVKEQFF.

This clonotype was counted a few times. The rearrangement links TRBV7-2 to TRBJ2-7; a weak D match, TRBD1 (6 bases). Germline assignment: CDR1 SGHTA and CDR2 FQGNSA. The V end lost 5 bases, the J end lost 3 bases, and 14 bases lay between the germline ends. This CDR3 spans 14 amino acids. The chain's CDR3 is CASSAGEGSYEQYF. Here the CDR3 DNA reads TGTGCCAGCAGCGCAGGGGAAGGGAGCTACGAGCAGTACTTC.

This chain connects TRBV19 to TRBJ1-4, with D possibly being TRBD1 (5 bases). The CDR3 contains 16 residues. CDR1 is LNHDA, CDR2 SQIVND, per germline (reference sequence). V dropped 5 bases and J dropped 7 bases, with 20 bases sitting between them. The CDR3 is CASSAGTAGWSEKLFF. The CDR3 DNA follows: TGTGCCAGTAGTGCCGGAACCGCAGGGTGGAGTGAAAAACTGTTTTTT.

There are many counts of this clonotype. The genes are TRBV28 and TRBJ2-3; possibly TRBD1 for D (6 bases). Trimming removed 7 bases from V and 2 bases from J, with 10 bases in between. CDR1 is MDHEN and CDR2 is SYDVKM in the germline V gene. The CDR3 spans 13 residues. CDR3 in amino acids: CASTDRNTDTQYF. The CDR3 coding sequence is TGTGCCAGCACGGACAGAAACACAGATACGCAGTATTTT.

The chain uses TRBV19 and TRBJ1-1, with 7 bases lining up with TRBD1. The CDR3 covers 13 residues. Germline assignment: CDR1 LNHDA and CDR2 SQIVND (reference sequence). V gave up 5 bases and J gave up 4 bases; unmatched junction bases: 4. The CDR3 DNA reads TGTGCCAGTAGTGTGACAGGGACCACTGAAGCTTTCTTT. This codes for CASSVTGTTEAFF.

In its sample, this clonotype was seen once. CDR3 region: CASSLIGAYEQYF. The CDR3 nucleotides are TGTGCCAGCAGTTTAATCGGCGCCTACGAGCAGTACTTC. The gene calls are TRBV28 and TRBJ2-7; D remains unclear. CDR1 is MDHEN, CDR2 SYDVKM, per germline. This CDR3 comprises 13 residues. The V and J ends lost 2 bases and 2 bases respectively, with 7 bases between them.

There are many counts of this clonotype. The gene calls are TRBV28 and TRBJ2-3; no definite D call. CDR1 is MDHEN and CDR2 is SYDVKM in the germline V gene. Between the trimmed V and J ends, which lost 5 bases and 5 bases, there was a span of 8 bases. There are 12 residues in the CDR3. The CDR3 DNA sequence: TGTGCCAGCAGTGCCGAACTAGATACGCAGTATTTT. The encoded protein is CASSAELDTQYF.

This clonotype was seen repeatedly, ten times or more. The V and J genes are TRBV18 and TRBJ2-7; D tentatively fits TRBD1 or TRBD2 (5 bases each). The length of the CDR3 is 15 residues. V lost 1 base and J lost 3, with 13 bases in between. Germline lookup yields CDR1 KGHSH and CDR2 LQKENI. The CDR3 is CASSPQQGTFYEQYF. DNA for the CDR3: TGTGCCAGCTCACCACAACAAGGGACCTTCTACGAGCAGTACTTC.

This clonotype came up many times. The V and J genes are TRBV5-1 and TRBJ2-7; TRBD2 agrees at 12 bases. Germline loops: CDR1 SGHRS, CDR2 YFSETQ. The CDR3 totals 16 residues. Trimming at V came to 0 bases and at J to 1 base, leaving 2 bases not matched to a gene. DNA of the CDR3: TGCGCCAGCAGCTTGGCCGGACTAGCGGGATCCTACGAGCAGTACTTC. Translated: CASSLAGLAGSYEQYF.

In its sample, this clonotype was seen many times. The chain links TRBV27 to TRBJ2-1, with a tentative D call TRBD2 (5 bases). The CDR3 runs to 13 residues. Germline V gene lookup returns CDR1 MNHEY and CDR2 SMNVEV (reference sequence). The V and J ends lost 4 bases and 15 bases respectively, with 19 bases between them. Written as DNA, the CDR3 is TGTGCCAGCAGTTCCCAAACATTCGGGATTCCGTTCTTC. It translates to CASSSQTFGIPFF.

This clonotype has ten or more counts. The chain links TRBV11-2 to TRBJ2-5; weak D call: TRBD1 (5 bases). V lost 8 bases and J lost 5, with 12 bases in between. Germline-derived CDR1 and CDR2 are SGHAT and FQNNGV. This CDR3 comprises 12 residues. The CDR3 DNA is TGTGCCAGCGGGGCTGCGTCTGAGACCCAGTACTTC. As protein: CASGAASETQYF.

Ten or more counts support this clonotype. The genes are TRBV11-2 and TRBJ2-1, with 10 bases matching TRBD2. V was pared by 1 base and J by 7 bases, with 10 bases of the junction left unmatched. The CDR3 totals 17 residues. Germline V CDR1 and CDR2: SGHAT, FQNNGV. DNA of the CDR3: TGTGCCAGCAGCTTAGTAGTGGGAAGCGGGAGGGGAAATGAGCAGTTCTTC. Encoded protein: CASSLVVGSGRGNEQFF.

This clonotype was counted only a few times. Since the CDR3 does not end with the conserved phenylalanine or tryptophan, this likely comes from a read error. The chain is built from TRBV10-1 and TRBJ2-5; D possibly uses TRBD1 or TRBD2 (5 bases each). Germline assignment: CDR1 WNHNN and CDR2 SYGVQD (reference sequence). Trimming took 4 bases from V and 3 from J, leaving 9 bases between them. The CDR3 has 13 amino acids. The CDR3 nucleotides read TGCGCCAGCAGTGCCGGGGACGAAGAGACCCAGTACCTC. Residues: CASSAGDEETQYL.

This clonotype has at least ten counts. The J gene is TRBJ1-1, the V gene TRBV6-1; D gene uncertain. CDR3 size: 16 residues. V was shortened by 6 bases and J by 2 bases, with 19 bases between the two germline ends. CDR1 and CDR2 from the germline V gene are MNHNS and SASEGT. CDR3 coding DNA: TGTGCCAGCAGGGCTGGCAGGACCCGCTCAAACACTGAAGCTTTCTTT. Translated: CASRAGRTRSNTEAFF.

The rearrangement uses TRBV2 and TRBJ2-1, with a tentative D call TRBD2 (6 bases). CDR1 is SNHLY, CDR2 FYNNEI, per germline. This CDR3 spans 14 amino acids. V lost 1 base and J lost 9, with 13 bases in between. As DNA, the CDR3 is TGTGCCAGCAGTGAAGGACTAGTAAGTAGTGAGCAGTTCTTC. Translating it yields CASSEGLVSSEQFF.

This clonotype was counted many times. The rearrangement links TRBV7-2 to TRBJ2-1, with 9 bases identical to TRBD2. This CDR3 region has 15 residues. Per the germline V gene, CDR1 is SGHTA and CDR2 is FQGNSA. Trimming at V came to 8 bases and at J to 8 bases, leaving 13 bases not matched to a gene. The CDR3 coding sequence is TGTGCCAGCCGTCAGACTAGCGGAACTTTGGATGAGCAGTTCTTC. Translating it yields CASRQTSGTLDEQFF.

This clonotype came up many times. The CDR3 DNA is TGCAGTGCCACCTATCCTGCAACTAATGAAAAACTGTTTTTT. Encoded protein: CSATYPATNEKLFF. The genes are TRBV20-1 and TRBJ1-4; unclear D gene. Germline loops: CDR1 DFQATT, CDR2 SNEGSKA (reference sequence). The CDR3 consists of 14 residues. V lost 6 bases, J lost 0 bases, and 11 bases lay in between.

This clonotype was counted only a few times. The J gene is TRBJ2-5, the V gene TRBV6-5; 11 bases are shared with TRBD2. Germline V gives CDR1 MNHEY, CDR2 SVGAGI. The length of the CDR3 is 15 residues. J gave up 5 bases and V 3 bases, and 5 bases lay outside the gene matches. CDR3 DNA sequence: TGTGCCAGCAGTTATCCCGGGACTAGCGGCGAGACCCAGTACTTC. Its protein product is CASSYPGTSGETQYF.

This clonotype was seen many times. The CDR3 DNA follows: TGTGCCAGCAGTTTAGGGGGTAGCGGGAGTTTTGAGCAGTTCTTC. The encoded protein is CASSLGGSGSFEQFF. The chain uses TRBV27 and TRBJ2-1; 9 bases agree with TRBD2. Germline V gene sequence: CDR1 MNHEY, CDR2 SMNVEV (reference sequence). This CDR3 spans 15 amino acids. Trimming removed 2 bases from V and 9 bases from J; junction bases left unmatched: 8.

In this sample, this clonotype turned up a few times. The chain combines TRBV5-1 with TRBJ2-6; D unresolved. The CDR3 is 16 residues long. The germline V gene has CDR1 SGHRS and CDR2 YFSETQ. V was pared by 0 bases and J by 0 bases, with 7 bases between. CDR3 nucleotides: TGCGCCAGCAGCTTGGATGTAGACTCTGGGGCCAACGTCCTGACTTTC. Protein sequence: CASSLDVDSGANVLTF.

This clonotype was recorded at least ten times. CDR3 coding DNA: TGCAGTGCTACGCAAACCTACGAGCAGTACTTC. Protein: CSATQTYEQYF. The chain recombines TRBV20-1 with TRBJ2-7; D is uncertain. Germline assignment: CDR1 DFQATT and CDR2 SNEGSKA (reference sequence). Trimming removed 4 bases from V and 2 bases from J, with 6 bases in between. The CDR3 totals 11 residues.

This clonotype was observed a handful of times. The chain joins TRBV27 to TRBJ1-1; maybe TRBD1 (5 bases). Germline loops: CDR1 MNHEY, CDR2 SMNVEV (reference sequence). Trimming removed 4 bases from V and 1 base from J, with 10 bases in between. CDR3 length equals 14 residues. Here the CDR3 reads CASSWGTENTEAFF. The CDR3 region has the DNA TGTGCCAGCAGTTGGGGGACGGAGAACACTGAAGCTTTCTTT.

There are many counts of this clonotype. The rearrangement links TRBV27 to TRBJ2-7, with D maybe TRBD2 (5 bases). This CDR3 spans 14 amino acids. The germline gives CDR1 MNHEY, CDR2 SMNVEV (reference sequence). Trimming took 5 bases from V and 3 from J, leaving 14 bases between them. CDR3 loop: CASSSFLSGYEQYF. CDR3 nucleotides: TGTGCCAGCAGTAGTTTTTTGAGCGGCTACGAGCAGTACTTC.

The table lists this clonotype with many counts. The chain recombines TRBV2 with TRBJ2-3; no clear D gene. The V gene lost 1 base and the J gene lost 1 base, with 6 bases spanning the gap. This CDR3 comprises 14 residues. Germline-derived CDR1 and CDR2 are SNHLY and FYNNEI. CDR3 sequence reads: CASSEVFGTDTQYF. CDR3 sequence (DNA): TGTGCCAGCAGTGAAGTTTTCGGCACAGATACGCAGTATTTT.

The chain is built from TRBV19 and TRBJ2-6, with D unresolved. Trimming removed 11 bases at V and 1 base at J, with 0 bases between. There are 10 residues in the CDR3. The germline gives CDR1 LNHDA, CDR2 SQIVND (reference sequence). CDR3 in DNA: TGTGCCTCTGGGGCCAACGTCCTGACTTTC. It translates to CASGANVLTF.

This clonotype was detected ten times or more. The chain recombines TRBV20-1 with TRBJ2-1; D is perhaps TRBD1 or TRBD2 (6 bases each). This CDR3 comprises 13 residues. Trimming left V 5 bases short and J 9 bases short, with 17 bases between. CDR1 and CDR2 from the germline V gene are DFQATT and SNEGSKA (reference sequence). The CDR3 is CSARGLGGFEQFF. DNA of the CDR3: TGCAGTGCTCGGGGGTTGGGGGGCTTTGAGCAGTTCTTC.